The clone carrying this T cell receptor beta chain was seen many times. What it binds is not known. The data are from a study of early T cells in non-severe SARS-CoV-2 infection. Overall study results and limits: In VDJdb matching, anti-spike CD8 responses were favored while private and CD4 specificities went missing.

One entry per CDR3 protein, called by TCRdb with MiXCR from the 5' RACE reads. The data hold about 66,000 distinct CDR3 sequences, with around 13% observed a single time. This TCR derives from an adult who was a healthcare worker with PCR-confirmed SARS-CoV-2 infection or an uninfected control (not recorded which). Sample: whole blood.

CDR3 protein: CASSLAKNNEQFF. The CDR3, as DNA: TGTGCCAGCAGCTTAGCTAAAAACAATGAGCAGTTCTTC. This sequence joins TRBV7-8 and TRBJ2-1; D remains ambiguous. This CDR3 has 13 amino acids. Per the germline V gene, CDR1 is SGHVS and CDR2 is FQNEAQ. Trimming cost V 0 bases and J 5 bases, with 5 bases left between them.